Below are 20 T cell receptor beta chains sequenced from a single sample in a study of cytomegalovirus exposure and HLA in healthy donors. Researchers ran the PCR with 60 Vbeta and 13 Jbeta primers. TCRdb keeps only in-frame clones here, not all; method: immunoSEQ multiplex PCR. The sample includes some 95,000 clones, over 55% seen only once; the top ten take about a sixth. The specimen sequenced was PBMCs. These receptors were collected from a woman under 30 in good health and CMV-seropositive.

This clone showed up just once. This chain uses TRBV7-9 with TRBJ2-3, with a weak D call TRBD2 (7 bases). The V end was cut by 5 bases, the J end by 2 bases, with 17 bases between. This CDR3 is built from 16 residues. From germline, CDR1 is SEHNR and CDR2 FQNEAQ (reference sequence). The CDR3 is CASSPDRGAPTDTQYF. The CDR3 DNA is TGTGCCAGCAGCCCAGACCGGGGGGCCCCCACAGATACGCAGTATTTT.

The sample holds many counts of this clone. The genes are TRBV10-3 and TRBJ2-2; D is unresolved. Germline V lookup: CDR1 ENHRY, CDR2 SYGVKD. CDR3 length: 14 residues. V was clipped by 0 bases and J by 7 bases, with 9 bases between them. In nucleotides, the CDR3 is TGTGCCATCAGTGAGTCGACTCCCGACGGGGAGCTGTTTTTT. It translates to CAISESTPDGELFF.

This clone has more than one count but fewer than ten. The chain links TRBV11-2 to TRBJ2-6, with 9 bases fitting TRBD1. V lost 5 bases to trimming and J lost 0 bases; unmatched junction nucleotides: 8. The V gene's germline CDR1 is SGHAT and CDR2 FQNNGV. The CDR3 runs to 18 residues. CDR3 protein: CASSLRGQGYSGANVLTF. Written as DNA, the CDR3 is TGTGCCAGCAGCCTACGCGGACAGGGGTACTCTGGGGCCAACGTCCTGACTTTC.

This clone was seen just once. The chain couples TRBV9 to TRBJ2-2; D not resolved. In germline, CDR1 is SGDLS, CDR2 YYNGEE. Deletions cut 7 bases from V and 7 bases from J, with 14 bases between. The CDR3 is 13 residues long. This CDR3 reads CASSGTSVGELFF. The CDR3 DNA reads TGTGCCAGCTCCGGTACTTCGGTCGGGGAGCTGTTTTTT.

The chain links TRBV11-3 to TRBJ2-2, with unresolved D. Germline-derived CDR1 and CDR2 are SGHNT and YENEEA. The CDR3 consists of 13 residues. Trimming took 3 bases from V and 7 from J, leaving 9 bases between them. In DNA form, the CDR3 reads TGTGCCAGCAGCTTCCAGTTTAACGGGGAGCTGTTTTTT. It yields the protein CASSFQFNGELFF.

This chain joins TRBV9 and TRBJ2-2, with 11 bases fitting TRBD2. The CDR3 totals 16 residues. V lost 3 bases to trimming and J lost 8 bases; unmatched junction nucleotides: 9. Germline loops: CDR1 SGDLS, CDR2 YYNGEE. The CDR3 DNA sequence: TGTGCCAGCAGCGAACAGACTAGCGGGGCTAAGGGGGAGCTGTTTTTT. Translation gives CASSEQTSGAKGELFF.

This clone was counted between two and nine times. The chain couples TRBV6-1 to TRBJ1-3; D is unclear. The CDR3 covers 15 residues. V lost 7 bases and J 0 bases, leaving 13 bases between the germline ends. Per germline, CDR1 MNHNS and CDR2 SASEGT. Here the CDR3 DNA reads TGTGCCAGCACCCCGATCCGAGTCTCTGGAAACACCATATATTTT. It is translated as CASTPIRVSGNTIYF.

On this clone: Within the sample, other DNA sequences also encode this same CDR3. The rearrangement links TRBV5-1 to TRBJ2-5; D unresolved. With the DNA end fitting TRBJ2-7 better, the J assignment may be wrong. The CDR3 consists of 11 residues. From germline, CDR1 is SGHRS and CDR2 YFSETQ. The CDR3 nucleotides are TGCGCCAGCAGCTTGAACTACGAGCAGTACTTC. It specifies CASSLNYEQYF.

The chain employs TRBV28 and TRBJ1-1; 10 bases are shared with TRBD1. With V trimmed by 6 bases and J by 4 bases, 5 bases remained unmatched. The length of the CDR3 is 14 residues. Germline V gives CDR1 MDHEN, CDR2 SYDVKM. CDR3 sequence reads: CASSRTGGLTEAFF. The CDR3 region has the DNA TGTGCCAGCAGCCGGACAGGGGGTCTCACTGAAGCTTTCTTT.

The gene calls are TRBV18 and TRBJ1-1; D is ambiguous. V gave up 3 bases and J gave up 0 bases, with 14 bases separating them. The germline gives CDR1 KGHSH, CDR2 LQKENI. There are 16 residues in the CDR3. The CDR3 coding sequence is TGTGCCAGCTCACCGCCTCAGGCGCCGCTGAACACTGAAGCTTTCTTT. This translates into CASSPPQAPLNTEAFF.

The gene calls are TRBV19 and TRBJ1-1; weak D call: TRBD1 (5 bases). From germline, CDR1 is LNHDA and CDR2 SQIVND (reference sequence). V lost 2 bases and J 6 bases, leaving 10 bases between the germline ends. There are 13 residues in the CDR3. The CDR3 nucleotides are TGTGCCAGTAGTATACAGGGAAAGGCTGAAGCTTTCTTT. Amino acid sequence: CASSIQGKAEAFF.

This sequence joins TRBV5-1 and TRBJ2-5; D perhaps matches TRBD1 (6 bases). The DNA matches TRBJ2-7 better at its end, which makes the J call doubtful. This CDR3 contains 15 residues. Germline CDR1 reads SGHRS; CDR2 reads YFSETQ. Here the CDR3 reads CASSRGQRPFYEQYF. CDR3 DNA: TGCGCCAGCAGCCGCGGACAGCGCCCATTCTACGAGCAGTACTTC.

The genes are TRBV5-5 and TRBJ1-5, with D maybe TRBD1 (6 bases). The CDR3 contains 14 residues. Germline V CDR1 and CDR2: SGHKS, YYEKEE (reference sequence). Trimming cost V 2 bases and J 11 bases, with 17 bases left between them. This CDR3 is CASSFGGGQVSQHF. The CDR3 DNA sequence: TGTGCCAGCAGCTTCGGGGGGGGGCAGGTGTCCCAGCATTTT.

The chain links TRBV15 to TRBJ2-1; D unclear. CDR3 length: 14 residues. The germline V gene encodes CDR1 LNHNV and CDR2 YYDKDF (reference sequence). The germline V and J ends were trimmed by 5 bases and 0 bases, with 8 bases remaining between them. The CDR3 bases are TGTGCCACCAGCGCGGATAGCTCCTACAATGAGCAGTTCTTC. Amino acids: CATSADSSYNEQFF.

This clone was found once. The chain carries TRBV7-3 and TRBJ2-1; 7 bases line up with TRBD2. Germline V gene lookup returns CDR1 SGHTA and CDR2 FQGTGA. After removal of 4 bases from V and 3 bases from J, the junction contained 12 bases not matched to a gene. CDR3 length equals 17 residues. The CDR3 coding sequence is TGTGCCAGCAGCTCAAAGCCCCGACTAGCCGGCTACAATGAGCAGTTCTTC. Amino acids: CASSSKPRLAGYNEQFF.

The chain links TRBV9 to TRBJ2-3; 9 bases align to TRBD2. Unmatched junction bases numbered 2, after V lost 0 bases and J lost 3 bases. This CDR3 comprises 15 residues. CDR1 is SGDLS and CDR2 is YYNGEE in the germline V gene. CDR3 loop: CASSVDSGGTDTQYF. The DNA for the CDR3 is TGTGCCAGCAGCGTAGACAGCGGGGGGACAGATACGCAGTATTTT.

The CDR3 coding sequence is TGTGCCAGCAGCTCCCCACCGGACAGGGCTTCCTACGAGCAGTACTTC. It translates to CASSSPPDRASYEQYF. V is TRBV7-9 and J is TRBJ2-7; 8 bases match TRBD1. Germline lookup yields CDR1 SEHNR and CDR2 FQNEAQ (reference sequence). The CDR3 totals 16 residues. The V and J ends lost 4 bases and 1 base, in that order; junction bases with no gene match: 9.

This chain connects TRBV7-3 to TRBJ2-1; D remains ambiguous. Per germline, CDR1 SGHTA and CDR2 FQGTGA. The CDR3 runs to 13 residues. Trimming removed 3 bases at V and 9 bases at J, with 12 bases between. The CDR3, as DNA: TGTGCCAGCAGCTTGCAGGCTCTCGGTGAGCAGTTCTTC. Its translation is CASSLQALGEQFF.

This chain connects TRBV6-5 to TRBJ1-2, with 11 bases fitting TRBD1. V gave up 6 bases and J gave up 4 bases; unmatched junction bases: 7. Per the germline V gene, CDR1 is MNHEY and CDR2 is SVGAGI. The CDR3 covers 15 residues. The DNA of the CDR3 is TGTGCCAGCAGAATCTCCGGGACAGGGGGCTATGGCTACACCTTC. Translated, it gives CASRISGTGGYGYTF.

This clone was counted between two and nine times. This chain uses TRBV29-1 with TRBJ2-1, with TRBD2 as a possible D gene (6 bases). The CDR3 contains 13 residues. Per the germline V gene, CDR1 is SQVTM and CDR2 is ANQGSEA. The CDR3 loop is CTAGQRVHNEQFF. For the CDR3, the DNA is TGCACAGCCGGTCAGCGGGTCCACAATGAGCAGTTCTTC.